The 8 T cell receptor beta chains presented below share a single source sample, sequenced in a study. TCRdb re-analysed the 5' RACE reads in MiXCR, keeping a single row per CDR3 protein. This sample carries about 8,900 distinct CDR3 sequences, about 30% of them seen once, and the ten largest clones take 3.5% to 6%. The sequenced material came from naive CD4+ T cells sorted from a lymph node. Subset in this sample: naive CD4+ T cells, CD4+CD45RA+CD25-. Receptors were obtained from a female donor with breast cancer.

At least ten counts were recorded for this clonotype. The chain combines TRBV30 with TRBJ1-1; a weak D match, TRBD1 (6 bases). Germline V CDR1 and CDR2: GTSNPN, SVGIG (reference sequence). This CDR3 contains 13 residues. The V and J ends lost 2 bases and 2 bases respectively, with 9 bases between them. As DNA, the CDR3 is TGTGCCTGGAGTACAGGGTATAACACTGAAGCTTTCTTT. Translating gives CAWSTGYNTEAFF.

The chain joins TRBV11-3 to TRBJ1-3; D might be TRBD1 (5 bases). The CDR3 is 12 amino acids. Trimming stripped 5 bases from V and 8 bases from J, with 10 bases between. From germline, CDR1 is SGHNT and CDR2 YENEEA. The CDR3 protein is CASSGTSDTIYF. The CDR3, as DNA: TGTGCCAGCAGCGGGACGTCGGACACCATATATTTT.

This clonotype was counted only a few times. This may stem from a read error, because a much larger clone lies one nucleotide away. The V call is TRBV6-5, the J call TRBJ2-5; 7 positions match TRBD2. J gave up 9 bases and V 0 bases, and 7 bases lay outside the gene matches. Germline V gives CDR1 MNHEY, CDR2 SVGAGI. This CDR3 has 14 residues. CDR3 residues: CASSYSARRGAQYF. The CDR3 nucleotides read TGTGCCAGCAGTTACTCGGCGCGTCGGGGGGCCCAGTACTTC.

This clonotype showed up many times. The V and J genes are TRBV10-3 and TRBJ1-1; weak D call: TRBD1 (6 bases). This CDR3 is 14 amino acids long. Trimming cost V 6 bases and J 0 bases, with 11 bases left between them. Germline V gives CDR1 ENHRY, CDR2 SYGVKD. CDR3 nucleotide sequence: TGTGCCATCAGGGGGGGGCCTTTGAACACTGAAGCTTTCTTT. This translates into CAIRGGPLNTEAFF.

This clonotype was counted at least ten times. The rearrangement links TRBV20-1 to TRBJ1-1; 9 nucleotides agree with TRBD1. Germline V gives CDR1 DFQATT, CDR2 SNEGSKA (reference sequence). The CDR3 is made up of 11 amino acids. V shed 5 bases, J shed 11 bases, and the junction held 6 bases outside the gene matches. CDR3 loop: CSAQGQGSAFF. In nucleotides, the CDR3 is TGCAGTGCTCAAGGACAGGGGTCGGCTTTCTTT.

By share, this clonotype ranks as medium-sized. This rearrangement joins TRBV2 to TRBJ1-5; TRBD1 might be the D (6 bases). CDR1 SNHLY and CDR2 FYNNEI come from the germline V gene. The CDR3 length is 14 residues. Trimming pared 5 bases from V and 6 bases from J, leaving 14 bases between. CDR3: CASSPGGGVQPQHF. DNA for the CDR3: TGTGCCAGCAGTCCGGGGGGCGGGGTTCAGCCCCAGCATTTT.

By share of the sample, this clonotype is medium-sized. The V and J genes are TRBV6-1 and TRBJ2-1; the match to TRBD2 covers 12 bases. Germline values: CDR1 MNHNS, CDR2 SASEGT. With 2 bases clipped from V and 8 bases from J, the junction kept 13 bases outside the gene matches. This CDR3 spans 18 amino acids. CDR3 DNA sequence: TGTGCCAGCAGTGAAAGTAGGCTAGCGGGAGGGGGAAGGTATGAGCAGTTCTTC. It codes for CASSESRLAGGGRYEQFF.

By its share, this clonotype is medium-sized. V is TRBV3-1 and J is TRBJ2-7, with a tentative D call TRBD2 (5 bases). The CDR3 is 12 residues long. Germline V gene data show CDR1 as LGHDT and CDR2 as YNNKEL (reference sequence). V lost 1 base and J lost 4, with 5 bases in between. The CDR3 is CASSQAGYEQYF. The CDR3, as DNA: TGTGCCAGCAGCCAAGCGGGGTACGAGCAGTACTTC.